These 29 T cell receptor beta chains originate from one sample sequenced in a study of T-cell memory formation after mild COVID-19. MiXCR, run by TCRdb on the 5' RACE reads, gives a single entry per CDR3 protein. The sample shows 140,000 to 150,000 distinct CDR3 sequences, approximately 25% of them seen only once. What was sequenced was PBMCs or a T cell subset sorted from them (not recorded which). Receptors were obtained from an adult woman who had mild COVID-19 (a few samples of this study predate the infection). Cell type and time point are not known.

The table lists this clonotype with a few counts. The chain joins TRBV5-1 to TRBJ2-3; 10 bases fit TRBD1. CDR1 and CDR2 (germline): SGHRS, YFSETQ. The CDR3 runs to 16 residues. V shed 0 bases and J 0 bases; nucleotides not matched to a gene: 1. CDR3 amino acids: CASSLGQGASTDTQYF. DNA for the CDR3: TGCGCCAGCAGCTTGGGACAGGGGGCAAGCACAGATACGCAGTATTTT.

This clonotype has a handful of counts. The chain carries TRBV7-9 and TRBJ2-7; D is ambiguous. The V gene lost 0 bases and the J gene lost 3 bases, with 6 bases spanning the gap. This CDR3 has 13 amino acids. Germline loops: CDR1 SEHNR, CDR2 FQNEAQ (reference sequence). CDR3 coding DNA: TGTGCCAGCAGCTTAGCGTACAGCTACGAGCAGTACTTC. This gives the protein CASSLAYSYEQYF.

This chain joins TRBV4-1 and TRBJ1-1, with TRBD1 as a possible D gene (6 bases). Trimming took off 5 bases at V and 0 bases at J, with 10 bases between the two ends. The germline V gene has CDR1 MGHRA and CDR2 YSYEKL. This CDR3 spans 14 amino acids. CDR3 in DNA: TGCGCCAGCAGCACCACAGGGCTGAACACTGAAGCTTTCTTT. Protein sequence: CASSTTGLNTEAFF.

The chain employs TRBV7-6 and TRBJ2-5; D unclear. The germline V and J ends were trimmed by 1 base and 2 bases, with 8 bases remaining between them. The CDR3 covers 14 residues. The germline gives CDR1 SGHVS, CDR2 FNYEAQ. The CDR3 DNA is TGTGCCAGCAGCTTAGTTGGGCGGCAAGAGACCCAGTACTTC. Protein product: CASSLVGRQETQYF.

There are a few counts of this clonotype. The V call is TRBV30, the J call TRBJ1-1; 8 nucleotides match TRBD1. Losses at the gene ends were 3 bases for V and 4 bases for J; bases not matched to a gene: 10. CDR1 is GTSNPN, CDR2 SVGIG, per germline (reference sequence). The length of the CDR3 is 15 residues. The CDR3 DNA reads TGTGCCTGGAGAGGCACAGGGGGGCCGGGCACTGAAGCTTTCTTT. Amino acids: CAWRGTGGPGTEAFF.

There are a few counts of this clonotype. This chain uses TRBV7-2 with TRBJ1-2, with a weak D call TRBD1 (5 bases). Between the trimmed V and J ends, which lost 2 bases and 2 bases, there was a span of 9 bases. This CDR3 has 14 residues. Germline lookup yields CDR1 SGHTA and CDR2 FQGNSA. This CDR3 is CASSLQGSNYGYTF. CDR3 sequence (DNA): TGTGCCAGCAGCTTACAGGGTTCCAACTATGGCTACACCTTC.

This chain links TRBV20-1 with TRBJ1-5; D perhaps matches TRBD1 (5 bases). CDR1 and CDR2 from the germline V gene are DFQATT and SNEGSKA (reference sequence). The germline V and J ends were trimmed by 6 bases and 2 bases, with 17 bases remaining between them. The CDR3 is 15 amino acids. CDR3 coding DNA: TGCAGTGCACCTACACGGTCGGGGGGCAATCAGCCCCAGCATTTT. It specifies CSAPTRSGGNQPQHF.

This clonotype has a handful of counts. The chain couples TRBV9 to TRBJ2-7; 7 nucleotides match TRBD2. The CDR3 has 13 amino acids. V was pared by 3 bases and J by 7 bases, with 7 bases of the junction left unmatched. Germline CDR1 reads SGDLS; CDR2 reads YYNGEE. CDR3 loop: CASSAGGLGEQYF. CDR3 bases: TGTGCCAGCAGCGCGGGAGGACTGGGGGAGCAGTACTTC.

This clonotype was seen a single time. The chain is built from TRBV15 and TRBJ1-2; the D gene is possibly TRBD1 (5 bases). The length of the CDR3 is 15 residues. Trimming shortened V by 0 bases and J by 6 bases, and 14 bases separated the two germline ends. Germline loops: CDR1 LNHNV, CDR2 YYDKDF (reference sequence). CDR3 in DNA: TGTGCCACCAGCAGAGAAACGGGGACGGCTGATGGCTACACCTTC. Translated: CATSRETGTADGYTF.

The rearrangement uses TRBV24-1 and TRBJ2-3; 7 nucleotides match TRBD2. Germline lookup yields CDR1 KGHDR and CDR2 SFDVKD. The CDR3 runs to 16 residues. The V gene end was trimmed by 3 bases and the J gene end by 2 bases; junction bases not matched to a gene: 7. CDR3 bases: TGTGCCACCAGTGATAGGAGCGGGGCCTCCACAGATACGCAGTATTTT. Translated, it gives CATSDRSGASTDTQYF.

This clonotype was detected a few times. CDR3 sequence reads: CSVDRASGSSDEQFF. DNA for the CDR3: TGCAGCGTTGATAGGGCTAGCGGGAGTTCAGATGAGCAGTTCTTC. The V and J genes are TRBV29-1 and TRBJ2-1; 10 bases fit TRBD2. The CDR3 extends over 15 amino acids. CDR1 SQVTM and CDR2 ANQGSEA come from the germline V gene. Losses at the gene ends were 3 bases for V and 8 bases for J; bases not matched to a gene: 10.

This clonotype has a handful of counts. The chain carries TRBV15 and TRBJ2-1, with D uncertain. This CDR3 is 14 amino acids long. Germline assignment: CDR1 LNHNV and CDR2 YYDKDF (reference sequence). V was shortened by 4 bases and J by 4 bases, with 11 bases between the two germline ends. The CDR3 coding sequence is TGTGCCACCAGCACCCGGGCAGGTTACAATGAGCAGTTCTTC. This encodes CATSTRAGYNEQFF.

A few counts support this clonotype. This chain connects TRBV11-3 to TRBJ2-2; D gene uncertain. V lost 3 bases, J lost 7 bases, and 9 bases lay in between. CDR3 size: 13 residues. Germline V gene data show CDR1 as SGHNT and CDR2 as YENEEA. DNA for the CDR3: TGTGCCAGCAGCTTTGGAAGTGGCGGGGAGCTGTTTTTT. Protein: CASSFGSGGELFF.

The chain combines TRBV6-5 with TRBJ1-1; a weak D match, TRBD1 (5 bases). From germline, CDR1 is MNHEY and CDR2 SVGAGI. This CDR3 spans 14 amino acids. Trimming took off 2 bases at V and 8 bases at J, with 15 bases between the two ends. The CDR3 DNA is TGTGCCAGCAGTTACCACGATGGGGGGAACGAAGCTTTCTTT. It is translated as CASSYHDGGNEAFF.

The chain combines TRBV27 with TRBJ2-7; D may be TRBD1 (6 bases). This CDR3 is 15 amino acids long. From germline, CDR1 is MNHEY and CDR2 SMNVEV (reference sequence). V was pared by 0 bases and J by 4 bases, with 13 bases between. CDR3 coding DNA: TGTGCCAGCAGTTTATCTTCAGGGGCATGGTACGAGCAGTACTTC. Protein sequence: CASSLSSGAWYEQYF.

This clonotype was seen more than once but under ten times. The chain couples TRBV7-6 to TRBJ1-1; TRBD1 might be the D (5 bases). This CDR3 comprises 13 residues. V lost 1 base to trimming and J lost 8 bases, with 11 bases between them. Per the germline V gene, CDR1 is SGHVS and CDR2 is FNYEAQ. The CDR3 is CASSLVASGEAFF. CDR3 DNA: TGTGCCAGCAGCTTAGTGGCTTCAGGGGAAGCTTTCTTT.

The chain is built from TRBV29-1 and TRBJ2-7; D call uncertain. Trimming took 0 bases from V and 1 from J, leaving 10 bases between them. The CDR3 is made up of 14 amino acids. Germline V gene data show CDR1 as SQVTM and CDR2 as ANQGSEA. CDR3 amino acids: CSVEDSDLSYEQYF. CDR3 nucleotide sequence: TGCAGCGTTGAAGATTCGGACCTATCCTACGAGCAGTACTTC.

The J gene is TRBJ1-1, the V gene TRBV30; no definite D call. The CDR3 consists of 11 residues. With 3 bases removed from V and 9 bases from J, the gap between germline ends came to 11 bases. Germline V CDR1 and CDR2: GTSNPN, SVGIG (reference sequence). CDR3 nucleotides: TGTGCCTGGAGAGCCGCTAGTAAAGCTTTCTTT. This codes for CAWRAASKAFF.

This chain joins TRBV7-8 and TRBJ1-6, with 7 bases lining up with TRBD1. The CDR3 length is 14 residues. Germline assignment: CDR1 SGHVS and CDR2 FQNEAQ. V lost 5 bases and J lost 7; bases outside the gene matches: 5. The CDR3 protein is CASSQLTGNSPLHF. In DNA, the CDR3 is TGTGCCAGCAGCCAGCTGACAGGGAATTCACCCCTCCACTTT.

This chain links TRBV30 with TRBJ2-3, with 7 bases lining up with TRBD1. The CDR3 loop spans 15 amino acids. The germline V gene has CDR1 GTSNPN and CDR2 SVGIG (reference sequence). Trimming removed 2 bases from V and 3 bases from J; junction bases left unmatched: 8. The CDR3 protein is CAWSPRAGGTDTQYF. The CDR3 bases are TGTGCCTGGAGTCCCCGTGCAGGGGGAACAGATACGCAGTATTTT.

This clonotype came up a few times. The gene calls are TRBV5-1 and TRBJ1-1; no reliable D call. This CDR3 is built from 14 residues. The V end lost 3 bases, the J end lost 1 base, and 10 bases lay between the germline ends. CDR1 and CDR2 from the germline V gene are SGHRS and YFSETQ. DNA of the CDR3: TGCGCCAGCAGCTACCAGGACGGGAACACTGAAGCTTTCTTT. This translates into CASSYQDGNTEAFF.

J is TRBJ1-2 and V is TRBV11-3; D is unresolved. Germline V gives CDR1 SGHNT, CDR2 YENEEA. The CDR3 length is 15 residues. V shed 5 bases and J shed 2 bases, with 15 bases lying between them. CDR3: CASSGSGGRNYGYTF. CDR3 coding DNA: TGTGCCAGCAGCGGGTCCGGTGGGAGAAACTATGGCTACACCTTC.

The chain employs TRBV20-1 and TRBJ2-1, with 10 bases identical to TRBD1. V lost 3 bases and J lost 4; bases outside the gene matches: 6. The CDR3 covers 15 residues. CDR1 and CDR2 (germline): DFQATT, SNEGSKA (reference sequence). The CDR3 DNA reads as TGCAGTGCTAGGGTGACAGGGGGCATTTACAATGAGCAGTTCTTC. This encodes CSARVTGGIYNEQFF.

The CDR3 region has the DNA TGCGCCAGCAGCTTGAGGGACCGGGGTGAGCAGTACTTC. Translated: CASSLRDRGEQYF. The chain recombines TRBV5-1 with TRBJ2-7; either TRBD1 or TRBD2 may fit D (5 bases each). Trimming left V 1 base short and J 7 bases short, with 12 bases between. Per germline, CDR1 SGHRS and CDR2 YFSETQ. The length of the CDR3 is 13 residues.

The rearrangement links TRBV7-9 to TRBJ1-1, with a weak D call TRBD1 (5 bases). The CDR3 runs 12 residues. V dropped 7 bases and J dropped 5 bases, with 11 bases sitting between them. CDR1 SEHNR and CDR2 FQNEAQ come from the germline V gene (reference sequence). The CDR3 region is CASIGTGTEAFF. The CDR3 nucleotides are TGTGCCAGCATTGGGACGGGTACTGAAGCTTTCTTT.

V gene TRBV7-6 combines with J gene TRBJ2-1; TRBD2 matches at 11 bases. The germline V gene encodes CDR1 SGHVS and CDR2 FNYEAQ. The CDR3 spans 15 residues. The ends lost 1 base at V and 10 bases at J; junction bases unmatched: 6. CDR3: CASSLEVAGGPEQFF. The CDR3 DNA reads as TGTGCCAGCAGCTTAGAGGTAGCGGGAGGGCCCGAGCAGTTCTTC.

The rearrangement links TRBV20-1 to TRBJ1-5, with D perhaps matching TRBD1 (6 bases). Germline values: CDR1 DFQATT, CDR2 SNEGSKA (reference sequence). This CDR3 has 14 amino acids. V dropped 1 base and J dropped 5 bases, with 12 bases sitting between them. This CDR3 reads CSARVGGNYQPQHF. DNA for the CDR3: TGCAGTGCTAGAGTTGGGGGCAACTATCAGCCCCAGCATTTT.

This sequence joins TRBV24-1 and TRBJ2-2; D might be TRBD1 (6 bases). Trimming shortened V by 0 bases and J by 6 bases, and 10 bases separated the two germline ends. The CDR3 sequence is 15 residues long. CDR1 is KGHDR and CDR2 is SFDVKD in the germline V gene. CDR3: CATSDLLQGSGELFF. CDR3 coding DNA: TGTGCCACCAGTGATTTGCTCCAGGGGTCCGGGGAGCTGTTTTTT.

The V and J genes are TRBV6-5 and TRBJ1-1; 8 bases agree with TRBD1. The CDR3 length is 14 residues. Germline assignment: CDR1 MNHEY and CDR2 SVGAGI. J lost 4 bases, V lost 7 bases, and 8 bases had no gene match. CDR3 coding DNA: TGTGCCAGCACCTCTACAGGGGGTAGCACTGAAGCTTTCTTT. It is translated as CASTSTGGSTEAFF.